The clone carrying this TCR beta chain was seen more than once but under ten times. The target antigen is unknown. The entry originates in a study of T-cell memory formation after mild COVID-19. Study results and caveats: Most CD4+ clones that shrank were in CM and EM, while CD8+ ones turned up in EMRA.

Researchers used 5'RACE with constant-segment primers to make TCR alpha and TCR beta cDNA libraries that carry sample barcodes and UMIs. TCRdb redid the calling of the 5' RACE reads with MiXCR, one entry per CDR3 protein. The sample records about 260,000 distinct CDR3 sequences, approximately 7.6% being singletons. Trimming stripped 7 bases from V and 7 bases from J, with 20 bases between. CDR3 length: 14 residues. Germline V gene data show CDR1 as SQVTM and CDR2 as ANQGSEA. The sample comprised PBMCs or a T cell subset sorted from them (not recorded which). The chain links TRBV29-1 to TRBJ2-1; maybe TRBD2 (5 bases). The receptor was isolated from a young man who had mild COVID-19 (a few samples of this study predate the infection). Cell type and time point are not known. The CDR3 loop is CSGTRTGVGNEQFF. The CDR3 DNA reads TGCAGCGGGACTCGGACCGGGGTTGGGAATGAGCAGTTCTTC.